This T cell receptor beta chain was recovered during a study of T-cell reconstitution after alpha-beta-depleted transplantation in children. General study points: Surviving recipient T cells and thymic progenitors accounted for the high day-60 TCRbeta diversity observed in some patients. Diversity and T-cell counts at one year after transplant derived mostly from new T cells. By about two months after transplant, alpha-beta T cells reportedly arose from several hundred graft clones that had expanded.

There are a few counts of this clonotype. Antigen: not known. Unique molecular identifiers were incorporated when the TCRbeta library was constructed. One entry per CDR3 protein, called by TCRdb with MiXCR from the PCR reads. This repertoire shows around 800,000 distinct CDR3 sequences, 15% to 20% found once; its top ten account for approximately 4.5%. Sequencing was performed on PBMCs, mostly from graft donor cells, taken 360 days after TCRalphabeta/CD19-depleted stem cell transplant. The TCR comes from a male patient between 10 and 17 years old who had a stem cell transplant for acute lymphoblastic leukemia, so the T cells may come from the graft donor.

The CDR3 DNA reads as TGTGCCAGTGTCGTGGCTAGTTACGGCGAGCAGTACTTC. Its protein product is CASVVASYGEQYF. The chain joins TRBV6-2 or TRBV6-3 to TRBJ2-7; D call uncertain. This CDR3 has 13 amino acids. Trimming pared 9 bases from V and 6 bases from J, leaving 18 bases between. Germline-derived CDR1 and CDR2 are MNHEY and SVGEGT.